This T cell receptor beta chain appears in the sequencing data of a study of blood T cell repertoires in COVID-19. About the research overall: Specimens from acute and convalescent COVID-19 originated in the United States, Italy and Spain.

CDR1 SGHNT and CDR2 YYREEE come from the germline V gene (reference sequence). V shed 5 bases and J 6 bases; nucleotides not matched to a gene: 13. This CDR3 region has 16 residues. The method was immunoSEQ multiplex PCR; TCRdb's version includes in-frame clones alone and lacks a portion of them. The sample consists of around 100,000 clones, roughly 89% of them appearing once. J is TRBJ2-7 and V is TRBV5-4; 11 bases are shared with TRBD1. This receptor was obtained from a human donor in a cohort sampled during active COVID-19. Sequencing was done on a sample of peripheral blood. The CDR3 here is CASRIGGTGGMGEQYF. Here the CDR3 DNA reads TGTGCCAGCAGAATAGGCGGGACAGGGGGGATGGGCGAGCAGTACTTC.